This TCR beta chain is from a study of blood T cell repertoires in COVID-19. The germline V gene has CDR1 SGHNT and CDR2 YENEEA. The length of the CDR3 is 15 residues. With V trimmed by 3 bases and J by 5 bases, 6 bases remained unmatched. The protocol was immunoSEQ multiplex PCR, while the TCRdb copy is restricted to in-frame clones and leaves out a portion. Among a few hundred thousand clones listed, approximately 85% were seen once. This receptor was obtained from a human donor in a cohort sampled during active COVID-19. Sequencing was done on a sample of peripheral blood. V gene TRBV11-3 combines with J gene TRBJ2-1; 8 nucleotides align to TRBD1. The CDR3 is CASSFPGQANNEQFF. In DNA, the CDR3 is TGTGCCAGCAGCTTCCCGGGACAGGCAAACAATGAGCAGTTCTTC. The variable domain in full, with the rest retrieved from reference TRBV11-3 and TRBJ2-1, is EAGVVQSPRYKIIEKKQPVAFWCNPISGHNTLYWYLQNLGQGPELLIRYENEEAVDDSQLPKDRFSAERLKGVDSTLKIQPAELGDSAVYLCASSFPGQANNEQFFGPGTRLTVL.